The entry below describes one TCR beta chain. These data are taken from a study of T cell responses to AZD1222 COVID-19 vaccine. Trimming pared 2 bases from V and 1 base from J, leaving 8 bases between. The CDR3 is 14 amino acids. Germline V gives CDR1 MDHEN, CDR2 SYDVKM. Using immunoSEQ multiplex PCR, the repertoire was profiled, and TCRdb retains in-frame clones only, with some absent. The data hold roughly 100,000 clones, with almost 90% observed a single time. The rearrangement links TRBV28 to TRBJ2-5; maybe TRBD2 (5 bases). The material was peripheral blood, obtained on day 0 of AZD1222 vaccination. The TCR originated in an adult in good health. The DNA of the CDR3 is TGTGCCAGCAGTTTAATCGGGGTCCAAGAGACCCAGTACTTC. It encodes CASSLIGVQETQYF.